This TCR beta chain came from a study of blood T cell repertoires in COVID-19. In the study overall: The United States, Italy and Spain provided the acute and convalescent COVID-19 samples. Sources were T cells, B-cell-depleted T cells, or PBMCs; the material itself was cDNA or gDNA.

The CDR3 has 13 residues. V lost 6 bases to trimming and J lost 2 bases, with 9 bases between them. The germline CDR1 and CDR2 sequences are MDHEN and SYDVKM. Source study methods: Amplified reference gene primers provided the basis for estimating nucleated cell counts. The data were produced by immunoSEQ multiplex PCR, yet TCRdb's version contains in-frame clones alone and is incomplete. V, J and clone size are taken as reported in that table, and D and trimming were inferred from the DNA itself. The table records fewer than 180,000 clones, around 86% of them present only once. This clone has a single count.

Sequencing used peripheral blood. The V call is TRBV28, the J call TRBJ2-3, with D maybe TRBD2 (5 bases). The sequence derives from a man between 70 and 80 years old with acute or convalescent COVID-19. In DNA, the CDR3 is TGTGCCAGCAGACGCCGGGACACAGATACGCAGTATTTT. Its translation is CASRRRDTDTQYF.